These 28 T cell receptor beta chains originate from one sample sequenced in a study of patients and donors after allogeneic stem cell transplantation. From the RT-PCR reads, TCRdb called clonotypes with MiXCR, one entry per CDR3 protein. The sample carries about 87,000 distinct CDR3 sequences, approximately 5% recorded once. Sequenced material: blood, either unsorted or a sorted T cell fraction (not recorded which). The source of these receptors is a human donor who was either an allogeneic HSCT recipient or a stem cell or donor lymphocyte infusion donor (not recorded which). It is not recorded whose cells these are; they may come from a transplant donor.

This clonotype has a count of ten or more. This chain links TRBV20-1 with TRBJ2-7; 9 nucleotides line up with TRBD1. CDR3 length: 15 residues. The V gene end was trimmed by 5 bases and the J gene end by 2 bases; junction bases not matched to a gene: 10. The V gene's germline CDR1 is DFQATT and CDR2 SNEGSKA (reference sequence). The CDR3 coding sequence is TGCAGTGCTCCTGAACAGGGGGCCCGTCCCTACGAGCAGTACTTC. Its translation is CSAPEQGARPYEQYF.

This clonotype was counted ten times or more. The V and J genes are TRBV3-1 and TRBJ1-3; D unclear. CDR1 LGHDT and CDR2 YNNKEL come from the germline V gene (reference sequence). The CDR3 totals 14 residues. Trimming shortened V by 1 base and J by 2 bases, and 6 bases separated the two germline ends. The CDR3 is CASSQGQTGNTIYF. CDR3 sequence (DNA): TGTGCCAGCAGCCAAGGCCAAACTGGAAACACCATATATTTT.

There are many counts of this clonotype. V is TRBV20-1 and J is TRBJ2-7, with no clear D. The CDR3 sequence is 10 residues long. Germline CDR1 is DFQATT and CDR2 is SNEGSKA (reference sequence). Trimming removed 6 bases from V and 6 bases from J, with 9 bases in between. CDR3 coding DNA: TGCAGTGCCGTAGTAGGCGAGCAGTACTTC. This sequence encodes CSAVVGEQYF.

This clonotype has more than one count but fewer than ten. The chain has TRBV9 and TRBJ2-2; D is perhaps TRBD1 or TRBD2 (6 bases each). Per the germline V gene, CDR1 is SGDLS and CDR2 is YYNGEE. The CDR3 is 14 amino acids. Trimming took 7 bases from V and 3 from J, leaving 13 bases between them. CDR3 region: CASGRTADTGELFF. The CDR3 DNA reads TGTGCCAGCGGGAGGACAGCGGACACCGGGGAGCTGTTTTTT. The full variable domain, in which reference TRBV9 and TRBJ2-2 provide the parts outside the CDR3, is DSGVTQTPKHLITATGQRVTLRCSPRSGDLSVYWYQQSLDQGLQFLIQYYNGEERAKGNILERFSAQQFPDLHSELNLSSLELGDSALYFCASGRTADTGELFFGEGSRLTVL.

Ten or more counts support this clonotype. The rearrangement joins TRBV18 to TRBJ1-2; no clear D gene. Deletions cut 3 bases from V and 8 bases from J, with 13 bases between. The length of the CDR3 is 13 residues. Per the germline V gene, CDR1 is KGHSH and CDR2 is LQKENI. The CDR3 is CASSPSDTRGYTF. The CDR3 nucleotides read TGTGCCAGCTCACCGTCAGACACTCGGGGCTACACCTTC.

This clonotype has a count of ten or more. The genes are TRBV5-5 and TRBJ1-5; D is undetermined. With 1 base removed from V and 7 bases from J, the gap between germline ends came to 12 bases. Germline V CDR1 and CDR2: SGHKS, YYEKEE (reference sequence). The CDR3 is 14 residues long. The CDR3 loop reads CASSLQRVGQPQHF. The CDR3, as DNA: TGTGCCAGCAGCTTGCAAAGGGTTGGGCAGCCCCAGCATTTT.

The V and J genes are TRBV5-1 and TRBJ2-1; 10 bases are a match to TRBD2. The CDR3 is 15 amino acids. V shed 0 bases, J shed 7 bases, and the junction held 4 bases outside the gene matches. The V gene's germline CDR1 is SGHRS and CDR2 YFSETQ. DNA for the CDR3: TGCGCCAGCAGCTTGGTTATTAGCGGGAGGAATGAGCAGTTCTTC. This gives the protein CASSLVISGRNEQFF.

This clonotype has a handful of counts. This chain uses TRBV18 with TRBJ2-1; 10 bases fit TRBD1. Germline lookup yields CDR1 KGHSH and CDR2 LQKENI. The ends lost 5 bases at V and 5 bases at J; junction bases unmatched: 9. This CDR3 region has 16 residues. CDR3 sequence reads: CASSDPGTGVNNEQFF. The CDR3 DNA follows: TGTGCCAGCTCAGACCCCGGGACAGGGGTCAACAATGAGCAGTTCTTC.

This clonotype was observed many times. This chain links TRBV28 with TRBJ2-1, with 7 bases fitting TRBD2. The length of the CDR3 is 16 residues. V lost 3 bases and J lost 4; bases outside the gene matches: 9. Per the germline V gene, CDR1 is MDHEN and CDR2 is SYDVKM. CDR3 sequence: CASSLGGTLTYNEQFF. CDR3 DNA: TGTGCCAGCAGTTTGGGGGGGACTTTGACTTACAATGAGCAGTTCTTC. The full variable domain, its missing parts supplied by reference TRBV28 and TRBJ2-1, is DVKVTQSSRYLVKRTGEKVFLECVQDMDHENMFWYRQDPGLGLRLIYFSYDVKMKEKGDIPEGYSVSREKKERFSLILESASTNQTSMYLCASSLGGTLTYNEQFFGPGTRLTVL.

The CDR3 DNA reads TGCAGTGCTAGAAGGGTGCGTCGGGACAGGGTAGCAGCTTTCTTT. Translated: CSARRVRRDRVAAFF. This chain joins TRBV20-1 and TRBJ1-1; TRBD1 matches 9 bases. The V gene end was trimmed by 2 bases and the J gene end by 10 bases; junction bases not matched to a gene: 14. This CDR3 is 15 amino acids long. The germline gives CDR1 DFQATT, CDR2 SNEGSKA (reference sequence).

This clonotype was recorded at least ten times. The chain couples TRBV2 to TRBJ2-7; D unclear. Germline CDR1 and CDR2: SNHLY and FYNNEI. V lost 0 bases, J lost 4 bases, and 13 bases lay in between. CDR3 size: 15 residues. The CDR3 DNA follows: TGTGCCAGCAGTGAAGCTTACGGACGGAATTACGAGCAGTACTTC. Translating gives CASSEAYGRNYEQYF.

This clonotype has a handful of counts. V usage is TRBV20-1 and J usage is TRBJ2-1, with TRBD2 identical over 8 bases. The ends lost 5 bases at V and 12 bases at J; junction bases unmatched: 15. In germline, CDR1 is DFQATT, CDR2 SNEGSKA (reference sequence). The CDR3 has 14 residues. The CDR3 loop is CSAPPGREAGRQFF. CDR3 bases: TGCAGTGCTCCGCCTGGGCGGGAGGCTGGTAGGCAGTTCTTC.

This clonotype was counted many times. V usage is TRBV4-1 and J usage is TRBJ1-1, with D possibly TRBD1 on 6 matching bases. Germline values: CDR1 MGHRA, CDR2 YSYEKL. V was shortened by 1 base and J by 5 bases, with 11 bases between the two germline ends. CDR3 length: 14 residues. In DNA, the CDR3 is TGCGCCAGCAGCCAAGGTTCCAGGGGAACTGAAGCTTTCTTT. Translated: CASSQGSRGTEAFF.

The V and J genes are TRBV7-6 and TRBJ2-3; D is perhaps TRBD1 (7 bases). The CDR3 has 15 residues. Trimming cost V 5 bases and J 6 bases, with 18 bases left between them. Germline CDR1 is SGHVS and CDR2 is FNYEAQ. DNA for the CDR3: TGTGCCAGCAGCGGGAGGAGACAGGGTGTGGATACGCAGTATTTT. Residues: CASSGRRQGVDTQYF.

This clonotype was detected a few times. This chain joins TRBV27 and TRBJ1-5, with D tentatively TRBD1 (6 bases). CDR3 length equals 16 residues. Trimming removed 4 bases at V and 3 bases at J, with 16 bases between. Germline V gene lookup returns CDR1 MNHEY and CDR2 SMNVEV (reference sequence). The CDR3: CASSSGANSPNQPQHF. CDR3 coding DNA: TGTGCCAGCAGTTCGGGGGCCAATAGCCCCAATCAGCCCCAGCATTTT.

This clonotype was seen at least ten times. CDR3 nucleotide sequence: TGCGCCAGCCGCCTGGGGACAGAAGGGCCTGAAGCTTTCTTT. It codes for CASRLGTEGPEAFF. This chain uses TRBV5-1 with TRBJ1-1; 7 bases are shared with TRBD1. The CDR3 sequence is 14 residues long. V lost 7 bases and J lost 6; bases outside the gene matches: 12. Per the germline V gene, CDR1 is SGHRS and CDR2 is YFSETQ.

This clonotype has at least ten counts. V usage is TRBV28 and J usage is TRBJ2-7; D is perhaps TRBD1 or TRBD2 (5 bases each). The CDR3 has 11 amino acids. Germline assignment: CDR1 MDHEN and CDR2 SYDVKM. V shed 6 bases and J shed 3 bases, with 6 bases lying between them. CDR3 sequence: CASRGDYEQYF. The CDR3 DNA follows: TGTGCCAGCAGGGGGGACTACGAGCAGTACTTC. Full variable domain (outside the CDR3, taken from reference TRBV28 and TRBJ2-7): DVKVTQSSRYLVKRTGEKVFLECVQDMDHENMFWYRQDPGLGLRLIYFSYDVKMKEKGDIPEGYSVSREKKERFSLILESASTNQTSMYLCASRGDYEQYFGPGTRLTVT.

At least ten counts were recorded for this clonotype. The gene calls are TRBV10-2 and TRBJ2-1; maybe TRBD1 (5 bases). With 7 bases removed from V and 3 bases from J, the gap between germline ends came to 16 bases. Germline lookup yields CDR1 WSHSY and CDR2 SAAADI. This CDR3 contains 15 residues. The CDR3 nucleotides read TGCGCCAGCACCAAGGGGTCTCAGGGCTACAATGAGCAGTTCTTC. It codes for CASTKGSQGYNEQFF.

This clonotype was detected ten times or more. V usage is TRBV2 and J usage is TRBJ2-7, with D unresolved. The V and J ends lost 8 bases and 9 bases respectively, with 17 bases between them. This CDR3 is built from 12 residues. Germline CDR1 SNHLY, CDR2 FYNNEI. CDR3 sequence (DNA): TGTGCCAGCCAGGCATTCTTGGTGGGGCAGTACTTC. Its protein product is CASQAFLVGQYF. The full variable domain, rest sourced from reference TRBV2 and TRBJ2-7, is EPEVTQTPSHQVTQMGQEVILRCVPISNHLYFYWYRQILGQKVEFLVSFYNNEISEKSEIFDDQFSVERPDGSNFTLKIRSTKLEDSAMYFCASQAFLVGQYFGPGTRLTVT.

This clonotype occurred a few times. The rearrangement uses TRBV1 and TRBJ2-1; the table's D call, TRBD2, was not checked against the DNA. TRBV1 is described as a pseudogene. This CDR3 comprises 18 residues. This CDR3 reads CTSSQLKVRAGSGNEQFF. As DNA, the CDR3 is TGCACCAGCAGCCAACTGAAGGTGAGAGCGGGGTCAGGAAATGAGCAGTTCTTC.

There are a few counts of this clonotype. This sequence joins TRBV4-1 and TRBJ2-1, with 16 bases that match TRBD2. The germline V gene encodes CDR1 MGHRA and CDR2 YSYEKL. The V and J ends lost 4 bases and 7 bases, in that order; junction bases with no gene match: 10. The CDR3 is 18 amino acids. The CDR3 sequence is CASSPLGLAGGSRNEQFF. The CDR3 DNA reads TGCGCCAGCAGCCCGTTGGGACTAGCGGGAGGGTCTCGGAATGAGCAGTTCTTC.

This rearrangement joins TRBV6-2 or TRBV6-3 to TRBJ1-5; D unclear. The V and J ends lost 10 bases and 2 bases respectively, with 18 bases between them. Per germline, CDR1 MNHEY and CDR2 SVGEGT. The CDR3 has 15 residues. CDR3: CATTSPHRGNQPQHF. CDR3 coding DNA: TGTGCCACGACATCCCCTCACCGAGGCAATCAGCCCCAGCATTTT.

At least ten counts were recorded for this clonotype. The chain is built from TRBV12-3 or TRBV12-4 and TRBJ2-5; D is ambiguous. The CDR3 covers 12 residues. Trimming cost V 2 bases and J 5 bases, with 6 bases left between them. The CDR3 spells CASSLTGETQYF. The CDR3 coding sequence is TGTGCCAGCAGTTTAACCGGGGAGACCCAGTACTTC.

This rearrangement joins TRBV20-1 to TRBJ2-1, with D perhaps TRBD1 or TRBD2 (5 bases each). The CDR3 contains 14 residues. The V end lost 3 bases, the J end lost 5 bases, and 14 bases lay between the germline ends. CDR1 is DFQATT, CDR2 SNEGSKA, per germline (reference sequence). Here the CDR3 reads CSARLEGSNNEQFF. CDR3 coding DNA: TGCAGTGCTAGGCTCGAGGGGTCAAACAATGAGCAGTTCTTC.

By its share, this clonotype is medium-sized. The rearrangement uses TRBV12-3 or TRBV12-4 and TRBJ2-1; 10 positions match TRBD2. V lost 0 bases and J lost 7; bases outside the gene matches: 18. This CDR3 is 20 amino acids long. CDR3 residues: CASSLARRGLQREGQNEQFF. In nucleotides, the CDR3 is TGTGCCAGCAGTTTAGCGCGCAGGGGGTTGCAGCGGGAGGGCCAGAATGAGCAGTTCTTC.

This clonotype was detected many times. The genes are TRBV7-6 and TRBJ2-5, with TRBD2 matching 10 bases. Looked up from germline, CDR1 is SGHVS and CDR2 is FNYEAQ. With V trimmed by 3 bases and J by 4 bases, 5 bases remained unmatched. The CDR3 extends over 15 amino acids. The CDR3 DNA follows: TGTGCCAGCAGCTTTAAAGCGGGGGGGACAGAGACCCAGTACTTC. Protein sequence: CASSFKAGGTETQYF.

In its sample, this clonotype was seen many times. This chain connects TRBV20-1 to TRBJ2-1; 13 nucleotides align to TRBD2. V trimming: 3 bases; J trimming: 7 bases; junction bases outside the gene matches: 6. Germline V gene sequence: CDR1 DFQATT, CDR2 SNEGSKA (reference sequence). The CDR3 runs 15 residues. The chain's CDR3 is CSASRELAGGNEQFF. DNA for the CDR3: TGCAGTGCTAGTCGCGAACTAGCGGGAGGGAATGAGCAGTTCTTC.

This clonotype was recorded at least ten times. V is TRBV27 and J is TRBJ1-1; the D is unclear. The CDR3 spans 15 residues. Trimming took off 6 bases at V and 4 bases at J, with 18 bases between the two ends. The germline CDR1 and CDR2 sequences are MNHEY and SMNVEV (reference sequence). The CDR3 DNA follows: TGTGCCAGCAGAAAGATGGGAACGAGTGGCACTGAAGCTTTCTTT. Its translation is CASRKMGTSGTEAFF.